This entry is about one T cell receptor (beta chain). As yet, its antigen is unknown. Only in-frame clones appear in the TCRdb table, and some are missing; sequencing was by immunoSEQ multiplex PCR. The table includes approximately 82,000 clones, roughly 85% detected once. The data were taken from a study of OX40 agonist ivuxolimab in advanced cancers. Background on the study: One hepatocellular carcinoma and two cutaneous melanoma patients partially responded.

Baseline was the first blood sampling point, followed by cycle 4 day 1 and cycle 7 day 1. The CDR3 consists of 11 residues. The germline CDR1 and CDR2 sequences are LNHDA and SQIVND (reference sequence). Trimming cost V 4 bases and J 4 bases, with 5 bases left between them. Points from the study as a whole: In CD8+ T cells, expanded clones were on average more numerous than in CD4+.

The V gene is TRBV19, the J gene TRBJ2-7; D unclear. Sequenced material: CD4+ or CD8+ T cells sorted from blood, taken in a trial of the OX40 agonist ivuxolimab. This TCR was sampled from an adult with an advanced solid tumor such as melanoma, head and neck, liver or kidney cancer. The CDR3 sequence: CASSNYYEQYF. The DNA of the CDR3 is TGTGCCAGTAGTAACTATTACGAGCAGTACTTC.